Below are 23 T cell receptor beta chains sequenced from a single sample in a study of T cell responses to AZD1222 COVID-19 vaccine. The table came from immunoSEQ multiplex PCR; TCRdb's copy has only in-frame clones and leaves some out. Among 150,000 to 200,000 clones listed, 85% to 90% were seen once. Sequences were derived from peripheral blood, sampled on day 0 of AZD1222 vaccination. These receptors all come from an adult in good health.

V and J are TRBV10-3 and TRBJ1-2; 7 bases align to TRBD1. Germline lookup yields CDR1 ENHRY and CDR2 SYGVKD. With V trimmed by 10 bases and J by 4 bases, 6 bases remained unmatched. This CDR3 has 12 residues. This chain's CDR3 is CATNAGGYGYTF. The DNA of the CDR3 is TGTGCCACCAATGCAGGGGGCTATGGCTACACCTTC.

This clone was observed a handful of times. The V gene is TRBV6-5, the J gene TRBJ2-2; D is unclear. V lost 6 bases and J 2 bases, leaving 10 bases between the germline ends. CDR1 and CDR2 from the germline V gene are MNHEY and SVGAGI. CDR3 length: 14 residues. The CDR3 here is CASSSQLNTGELFF. CDR3 bases: TGTGCCAGCAGCTCCCAGCTTAACACCGGGGAGCTGTTTTTT.

The V and J genes are TRBV6-4 and TRBJ1-2; no clear D. V shed 0 bases and J shed 5 bases, with 10 bases lying between them. The CDR3 is 14 residues long. The germline V gene has CDR1 MRHNA and CDR2 SNTAGT. The CDR3 DNA reads as TGTGCCAGCAGTGACTCAGACGGCTTGTATGGCTACACCTTC. This encodes CASSDSDGLYGYTF.

The chain joins TRBV11-2 to TRBJ2-7, with a tentative D call TRBD2 (7 bases). The V end was cut by 8 bases, the J end by 4 bases, with 21 bases between. Germline loops: CDR1 SGHAT, CDR2 FQNNGV. This CDR3 has 15 amino acids. The CDR3 bases are TGTGCCAGCCGCCGTAGGACAGCGGGGCGGTACGAGCAGTACTTC. The encoded protein is CASRRRTAGRYEQYF.

The V call is TRBV6-4, the J call TRBJ2-1; 15 nucleotides line up with TRBD2. The germline CDR1 and CDR2 sequences are MRHNA and SNTAGT. The CDR3 is made up of 18 amino acids. J gave up 3 bases and V 4 bases, and 7 bases lay outside the gene matches. The CDR3 DNA reads as TGTGCCAGCAGTGCCGGACTAGCGGGGGGGCCCTTCTACAATGAGCAGTTCTTC. This gives the protein CASSAGLAGGPFYNEQFF.

The CDR3 here is CASSRGGQTGTGVRGYTF. DNA for the CDR3: TGCGCCAGCAGCCGTGGGGGGCAGACCGGGACAGGGGTTAGAGGCTACACCTTC. J is TRBJ1-2 and V is TRBV4-1; 10 bases line up with TRBD1. The CDR3 runs to 18 residues. Germline lookup yields CDR1 MGHRA and CDR2 YSYEKL. V gave up 4 bases and J gave up 8 bases; unmatched junction bases: 19.

The chain is built from TRBV28 and TRBJ1-4; the match to TRBD1 covers 9 bases. The J segment lost 6 bases and the V segment lost 6 bases, leaving 5 bases of the junction unmatched. Germline V gives CDR1 MDHEN, CDR2 SYDVKM. The CDR3 loop spans 14 amino acids. DNA of the CDR3: TGTGCCAGCAGGCCCGACAGGGGGTATGAAAAACTGTTTTTT. It yields the protein CASRPDRGYEKLFF.

This clone was observed a few times. V usage is TRBV7-9 and J usage is TRBJ2-2; D gene ambiguous. Per the germline V gene, CDR1 is SEHNR and CDR2 is FQNEAQ (reference sequence). V was pared by 5 bases and J by 4 bases, with 17 bases between. The CDR3 consists of 16 residues. The CDR3 spells CASSAAGRVGTGELFF. The CDR3 DNA sequence: TGTGCCAGCAGCGCAGCCGGCCGGGTGGGCACCGGGGAGCTGTTTTTT.

The chain has TRBV25-1 and TRBJ1-4; 8 nucleotides agree with TRBD1. This CDR3 comprises 15 residues. Trimming removed 6 bases from V and 5 bases from J; junction bases left unmatched: 8. Per the germline V gene, CDR1 is MGHDK and CDR2 is SYGVNS. CDR3 DNA: TGTGCCAGCAGCGTAAGGACAGGGTGGAATGAAAAACTGTTTTTT. Amino acids: CASSVRTGWNEKLFF. Using reference TRBV25-1 and TRBJ1-4 for the parts outside the CDR3, the full variable domain is EADIYQTPRYLVIGTGKKITLECSQTMGHDKMYWYQQDPGMELHLIHYSYGVNSTEKGDLSSESTVSRIRTEHFPLTLESARPSHTSQYLCASSVRTGWNEKLFFGSGTQLSVL.

This rearrangement joins TRBV7-2 to TRBJ2-7; the D is unclear. Trimming shortened V by 0 bases and J by 6 bases, and 6 bases separated the two germline ends. The CDR3 sequence is 12 residues long. CDR1 is SGHTA, CDR2 FQGNSA, per germline. The CDR3 region has the DNA TGTGCCAGCAGCTTAGCGACGGGCGAGCAGTACTTC. Its translation is CASSLATGEQYF.

This chain joins TRBV5-1 and TRBJ2-3; 10 nucleotides line up with TRBD2. The CDR3 runs 15 residues. V dropped 5 bases and J dropped 2; count of bases not matched to a gene: 5. Germline V lookup: CDR1 SGHRS, CDR2 YFSETQ. CDR3 nucleotide sequence: TGCGCCAGCAGTCCTAGCGGGGGCCCCACAGATACGCAGTATTTT. The encoded protein is CASSPSGGPTDTQYF.

The V and J genes are TRBV12-3 or TRBV12-4 and TRBJ1-1; 11 bases are a match to TRBD1. The junction had 2 bases not matched to a gene; V was cut back by 6 bases and J by 5 bases. There are 13 residues in the CDR3. The CDR3 is CASRGQGGTEAFF. Here the CDR3 DNA reads TGTGCCAGCAGGGGACAGGGGGGTACTGAAGCTTTCTTT.

The chain recombines TRBV6-5 with TRBJ2-7; D is possibly TRBD1 (6 bases). The ends were cut back, 6 bases at V and 3 bases at J, with 15 bases in the middle. The CDR3 totals 14 residues. From germline, CDR1 is MNHEY and CDR2 SVGAGI. As DNA, the CDR3 is TGTGCCAGCAGCCCACACGGACAGAACTACGAGCAGTACTTC. Its protein product is CASSPHGQNYEQYF.

V is TRBV7-2 and J is TRBJ2-1, with D unresolved. The V end lost 3 bases, the J end lost 8 bases, and 11 bases lay between the germline ends. Germline loops: CDR1 SGHTA, CDR2 FQGNSA. CDR3 length: 13 amino acids. This CDR3 is CASSFRAGDEQFF. The CDR3 DNA is TGTGCCAGCAGCTTCCGGGCAGGCGATGAGCAGTTCTTC.

The chain uses TRBV20-1 and TRBJ2-2; possible D gene TRBD2, 5 bases. CDR1 is DFQATT and CDR2 is SNEGSKA in the germline V gene (reference sequence). This CDR3 is built from 11 residues. CDR3 amino acids: CSFGRTGELFF. The CDR3 DNA reads TGCAGCTTTGGGAGAACCGGGGAGCTGTTTTTT.

The gene calls are TRBV7-9 and TRBJ2-3; TRBD2 matches at 8 bases. With 0 bases clipped from V and 1 base from J, the junction kept 6 bases outside the gene matches. Germline values: CDR1 SEHNR, CDR2 FQNEAQ (reference sequence). The CDR3 totals 17 residues. The CDR3 loop is CASSLALQAGGTDTQYF. The CDR3 DNA reads TGTGCCAGCAGCTTAGCGTTACAAGCGGGAGGCACAGATACGCAGTATTTT.

The CDR3 bases are TGTGCCAGCAGTTTGGATGTCGGAAATGGCTACACCTTC. Amino acids: CASSLDVGNGYTF. The chain combines TRBV6-5 with TRBJ1-2; no clear D gene. The CDR3 covers 13 residues. V lost 4 bases and J 6 bases, leaving 12 bases between the germline ends. Germline-derived CDR1 and CDR2 are MNHEY and SVGAGI.

This chain uses TRBV7-2 with TRBJ2-2; D perhaps matches TRBD2 (6 bases). This CDR3 contains 16 residues. CDR1 SGHTA and CDR2 FQGNSA come from the germline V gene. V gave up 6 bases and J gave up 5 bases, with 19 bases separating them. CDR3 protein: CASSSRRGARTGELFF. In DNA form, the CDR3 reads TGTGCCAGCAGTTCCCGGAGGGGCGCTAGAACCGGGGAGCTGTTTTTT.

The rearrangement joins TRBV4-2 to TRBJ1-2; 7 bases agree with TRBD1. The CDR3 has 17 amino acids. Germline CDR1 is LGHNA and CDR2 is YNFKEQ. The ends lost 0 bases at V and 5 bases at J; junction bases unmatched: 12. CDR3 loop: CASSQDLVKGAFYGYTF. The CDR3 bases are TGTGCCAGCAGCCAAGATCTTGTTAAGGGGGCTTTTTATGGCTACACCTTC.

J is TRBJ2-5 and V is TRBV7-2; 7 nucleotides align to TRBD1. The CDR3 contains 15 residues. V was pared by 5 bases and J by 2 bases, with 8 bases of the junction left unmatched. Germline loops: CDR1 SGHTA, CDR2 FQGNSA. CDR3 bases: TGTGCCAGCAGCCAAGAACCGGGACAGCAAGAGACCCAGTACTTC. It specifies CASSQEPGQQETQYF.

This rearrangement joins TRBV7-2 to TRBJ1-2, with TRBD1 matching 7 bases. CDR3 length equals 14 residues. In germline, CDR1 is SGHTA, CDR2 FQGNSA. With 4 bases clipped from V and 4 bases from J, the junction kept 6 bases outside the gene matches. CDR3: CASSSPDRVYGYTF. CDR3 DNA sequence: TGTGCCAGCAGCTCGCCCGACAGGGTCTATGGCTACACCTTC.

The chain carries TRBV30 and TRBJ1-5, with unresolved D. The germline V gene encodes CDR1 GTSNPN and CDR2 SVGIG (reference sequence). The germline V and J ends were trimmed by 3 bases and 5 bases, with 11 bases remaining between them. The CDR3 extends over 13 amino acids. The CDR3 nucleotides read TGTGCCTGGAGCACCGAGACCGATCAGCCCCAGCATTTT. Protein product: CAWSTETDQPQHF.

This chain links TRBV28 with TRBJ2-2; no reliable D call. Trimming removed 6 bases at V and 5 bases at J, with 13 bases between. The CDR3 length is 14 residues. CDR1 MDHEN and CDR2 SYDVKM come from the germline V gene. DNA for the CDR3: TGTGCCAGCAGCTCCGGAATGGGGACCGGGGAGCTGTTTTTT. As protein: CASSSGMGTGELFF.